A few counts support the clone carrying this TCR beta chain. Germline V gene data show CDR1 as MNHEY and CDR2 as SMNVEV (reference sequence). The CDR3 runs to 16 residues. V lost 6 bases, J lost 0 bases, and 15 bases lay in between. As the library was built, unique molecular identifiers were attached to individual cDNA molecules. MiXCR was run by TCRdb on the RACE reads, yielding one entry per CDR3 protein. Of under 150,000 distinct CDR3 sequences in the sample, 9.5% to 13% were seen once. This sample's time point: patch test 1, 2 weeks after DPC sensitization. Treatment of the sample: therapeutic diphenylcyclopropenone sensitization with weekly scalp DPC. The entry originates in a study of human T cells and chemical hapten exposure.

The V and J genes are TRBV27 and TRBJ2-1; TRBD2 might be the D (7 bases). The sample in question was whole blood, obtained in connection with sensitization to the hapten diphenylcyclopropenone (DPC). The receptor's source is a woman in her 50s with alopecia areata. Some clones in this sample may be carry-over from other donors' samples. CDR3 bases: TGTGCCAGCAGCAGGGGCGGGGGTACCTCCTACAATGAGCAGTTCTTC. The encoded protein is CASSRGGGTSYNEQFF.